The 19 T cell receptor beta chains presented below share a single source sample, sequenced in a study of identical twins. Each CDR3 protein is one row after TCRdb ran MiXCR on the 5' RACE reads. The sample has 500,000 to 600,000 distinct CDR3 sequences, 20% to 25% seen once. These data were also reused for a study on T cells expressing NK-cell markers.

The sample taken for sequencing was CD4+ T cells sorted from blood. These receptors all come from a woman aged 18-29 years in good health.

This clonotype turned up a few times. CDR3 protein: CASSLQNEYGYTF. Written as DNA, the CDR3 is TGTGCCAGCAGCTTACAGAACGAGTATGGCTACACCTTC. The V call is TRBV5-4, the J call TRBJ1-2; unclear D gene. Per germline, CDR1 SGHNT and CDR2 YYREEE (reference sequence). V was shortened by 2 bases and J by 5 bases, with 10 bases between the two germline ends. This CDR3 contains 13 residues.

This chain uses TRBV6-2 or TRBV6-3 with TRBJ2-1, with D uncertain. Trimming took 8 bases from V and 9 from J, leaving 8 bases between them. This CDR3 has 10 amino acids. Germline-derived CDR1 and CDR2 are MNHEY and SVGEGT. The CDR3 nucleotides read TGTGCCAGCGGGGTTGGTGAGCAGTTCTTC. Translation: CASGVGEQFF.

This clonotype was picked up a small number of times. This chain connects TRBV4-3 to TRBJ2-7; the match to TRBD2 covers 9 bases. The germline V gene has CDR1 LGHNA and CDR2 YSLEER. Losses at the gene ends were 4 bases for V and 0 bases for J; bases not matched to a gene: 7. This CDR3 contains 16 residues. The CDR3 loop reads CASSRGLAEYSYEQYF. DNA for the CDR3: TGCGCCAGCAGCCGGGGACTAGCTGAATACTCCTACGAGCAGTACTTC.

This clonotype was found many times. The CDR3 nucleotides are TGCGCCAGCAGCCGACAGGGCGACCAAGAGACCCAGTACTTC. Its translation is CASSRQGDQETQYF. The gene calls are TRBV5-1 and TRBJ2-5; TRBD1 matches 7 bases. V gave up 4 bases and J gave up 0 bases; unmatched junction bases: 3. Germline lookup yields CDR1 SGHRS and CDR2 YFSETQ. This CDR3 contains 14 residues.

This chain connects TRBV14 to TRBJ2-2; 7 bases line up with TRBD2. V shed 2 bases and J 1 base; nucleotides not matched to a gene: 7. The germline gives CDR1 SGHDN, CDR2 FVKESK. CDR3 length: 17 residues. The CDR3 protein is CASSQYALARNTGELFF. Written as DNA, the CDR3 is TGTGCCAGCAGCCAATACGCACTAGCGAGGAACACCGGGGAGCTGTTTTTT. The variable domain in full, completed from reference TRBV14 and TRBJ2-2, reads EAGVTQFPSHSVIEKGQTVTLRCDPISGHDNLYWYRRVMGKEIKFLLHFVKESKQDESGMPNNRFLAERTGGTYSTLKVQPAELEDSGVYFCASSQYALARNTGELFFGEGSRLTVL.

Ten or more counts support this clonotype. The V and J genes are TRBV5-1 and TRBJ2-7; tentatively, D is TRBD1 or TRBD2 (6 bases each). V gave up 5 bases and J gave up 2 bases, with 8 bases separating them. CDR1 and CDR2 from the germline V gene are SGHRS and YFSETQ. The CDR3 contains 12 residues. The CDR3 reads CASSRGAYEQYF. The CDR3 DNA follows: TGCGCCAGCAGTAGGGGGGCCTACGAGCAGTACTTC.

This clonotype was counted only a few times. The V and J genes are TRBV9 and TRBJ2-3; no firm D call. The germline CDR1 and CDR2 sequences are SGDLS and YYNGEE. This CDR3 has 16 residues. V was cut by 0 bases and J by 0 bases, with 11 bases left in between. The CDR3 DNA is TGTGCCAGCAGCGTAGTAGGCAGCTTGAGCACAGATACGCAGTATTTT. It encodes CASSVVGSLSTDTQYF.

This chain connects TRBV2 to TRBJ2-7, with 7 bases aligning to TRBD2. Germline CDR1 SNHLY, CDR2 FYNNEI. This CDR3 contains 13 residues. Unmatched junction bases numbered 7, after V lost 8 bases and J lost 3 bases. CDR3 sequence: CASAGAGNYEQYF. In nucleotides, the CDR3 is TGTGCCAGCGCGGGAGCGGGGAACTACGAGCAGTACTTC.

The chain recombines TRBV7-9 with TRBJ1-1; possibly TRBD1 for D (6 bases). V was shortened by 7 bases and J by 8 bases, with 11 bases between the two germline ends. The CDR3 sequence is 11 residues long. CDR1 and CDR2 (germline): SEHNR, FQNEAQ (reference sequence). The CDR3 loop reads CASKGTQEAFF. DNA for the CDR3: TGTGCCAGCAAGGGGACACAAGAAGCTTTCTTT.

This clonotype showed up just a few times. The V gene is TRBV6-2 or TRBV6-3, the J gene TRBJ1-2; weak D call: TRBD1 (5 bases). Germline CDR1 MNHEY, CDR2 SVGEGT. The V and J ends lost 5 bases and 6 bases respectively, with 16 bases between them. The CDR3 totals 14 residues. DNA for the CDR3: TGTGCCAGCAGTCAGACAGTGACGAGGGATGGCTACACCTTC. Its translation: CASSQTVTRDGYTF.

The CDR3 protein is CSAERGLAKNIQYF. CDR3 coding DNA: TGCAGTGCCGAGAGGGGGCTAGCCAAAAACATTCAGTACTTC. This chain links TRBV20-1 with TRBJ2-4; TRBD1 matches 7 bases. V shed 6 bases, J shed 0 bases, and the junction held 5 bases outside the gene matches. CDR1 and CDR2 from the germline V gene are DFQATT and SNEGSKA (reference sequence). CDR3 length: 14 residues.

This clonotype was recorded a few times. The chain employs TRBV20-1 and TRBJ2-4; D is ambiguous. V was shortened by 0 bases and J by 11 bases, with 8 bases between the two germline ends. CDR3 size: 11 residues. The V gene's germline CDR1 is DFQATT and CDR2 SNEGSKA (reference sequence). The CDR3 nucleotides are TGCAGTGCTAGAGATCCCAGGCTTCAGTACTTC. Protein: CSARDPRLQYF.

CDR3 DNA: TGTGCCACCAGCGGACGCCCGGGACAGGGTAGGGAGCAGTTCTTC. Translated: CATSGRPGQGREQFF. The chain carries TRBV15 and TRBJ2-1; 9 bases map to TRBD1. The germline V gene has CDR1 LNHNV and CDR2 YYDKDF (reference sequence). Unmatched junction bases numbered 12, after V lost 5 bases and J lost 10 bases. The CDR3 sequence is 15 residues long. Full variable domain (missing parts from reference TRBV15 and TRBJ2-1): DAMVIQNPRYQVTQFGKPVTLSCSQTLNHNVMYWYQQKSSQAPKLLFHYYDKDFNNEADTPDNFQSRRPNTSFCFLDIRSPGLGDTAMYLCATSGRPGQGREQFFGPGTRLTVL.

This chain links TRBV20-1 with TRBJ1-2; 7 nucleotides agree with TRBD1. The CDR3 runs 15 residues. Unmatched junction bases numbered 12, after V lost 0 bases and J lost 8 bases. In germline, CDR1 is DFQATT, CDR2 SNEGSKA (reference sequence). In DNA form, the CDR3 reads TGCAGTGCTAGAGACACGACAGGGAAGGGCGGCGGCTACACCTTC. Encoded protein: CSARDTTGKGGGYTF.

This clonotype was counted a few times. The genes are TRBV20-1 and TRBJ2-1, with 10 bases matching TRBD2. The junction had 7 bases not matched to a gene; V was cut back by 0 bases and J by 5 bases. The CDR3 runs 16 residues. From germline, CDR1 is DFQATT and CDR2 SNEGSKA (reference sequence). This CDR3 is CSARDWGLARDNEQFF. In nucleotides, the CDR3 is TGCAGTGCTAGAGATTGGGGACTAGCGAGAGACAATGAGCAGTTCTTC.

CDR3: CASGVGTSADTQYF. In nucleotides, the CDR3 is TGCGCCAGCGGGGTGGGGACTAGCGCAGATACGCAGTATTTT. The chain joins TRBV5-1 to TRBJ2-3; 10 bases align to TRBD2. V lost 7 bases, J lost 4 bases, and 6 bases stayed unmatched. CDR3 length: 14 residues. Germline V gene lookup returns CDR1 SGHRS and CDR2 YFSETQ.

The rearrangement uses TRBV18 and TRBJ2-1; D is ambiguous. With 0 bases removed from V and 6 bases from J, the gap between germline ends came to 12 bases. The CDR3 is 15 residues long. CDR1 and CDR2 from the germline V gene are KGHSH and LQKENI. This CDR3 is CASSPPLTTSNEQFF. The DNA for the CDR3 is TGTGCCAGCTCACCACCGTTGACCACCTCCAATGAGCAGTTCTTC.

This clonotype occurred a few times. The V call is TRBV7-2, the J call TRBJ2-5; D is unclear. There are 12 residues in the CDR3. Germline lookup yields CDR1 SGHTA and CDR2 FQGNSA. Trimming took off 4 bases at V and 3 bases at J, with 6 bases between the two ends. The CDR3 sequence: CASSSIKETQYF. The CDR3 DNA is TGTGCCAGCAGCTCGATCAAAGAGACCCAGTACTTC. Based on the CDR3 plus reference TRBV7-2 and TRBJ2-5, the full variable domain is GAGVSQSPSNKVTEKGKDVELRCDPISGHTALYWYRQSLGQGLEFLIYFQGNSAPDKSGLPSDRFSAERTGGSVSTLTIQRTQQEDSAVYLCASSSIKETQYFGPGTRLLVL.

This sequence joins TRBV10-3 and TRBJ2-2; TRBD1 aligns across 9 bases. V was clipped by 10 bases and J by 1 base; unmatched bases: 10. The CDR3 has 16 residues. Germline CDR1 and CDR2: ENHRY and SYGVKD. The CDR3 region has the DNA TGTGCCACCGGGCGCCCGGGACAGGGGAACACCGGGGAGCTGTTTTTT. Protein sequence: CATGRPGQGNTGELFF.